This TCR beta chain came from a study of T cell repertoires in cytomegalovirus infection. For the study at large: Signatures in public TCR beta sequences pointed to both CMV infection and matching HLA type.

TCRdb itself ran the reads through MiXCR, one entry per CDR3 protein. This repertoire shows just under 550,000 distinct CDR3 sequences, about 25% found once; its top ten account for roughly an eighth. The V segment lost 4 bases and the J segment 4 bases; nucleotides outside the gene matches: 4. In germline, CDR1 is LNHDA, CDR2 SQIVND (reference sequence). This CDR3 contains 14 residues. The source of this sequence is a human donor in good health (CMV status not recorded). Some clones in this sample may be carry-over from other donors' samples. V and J are TRBV19 and TRBJ1-1; TRBD1 aligns across 9 bases. The sample consisted of PBMCs. The chain's CDR3 is CASSTGQGITEAFF. CDR3 nucleotide sequence: TGTGCCAGTAGTACGGGACAGGGAATCACTGAAGCTTTCTTT.